These 15 T cell receptor beta chains were all obtained from the same sample, sequenced in a study of T cells in localized non-small cell lung cancer. Only in-frame clones appear in the TCRdb table, and some are missing; sequencing was by immunoSEQ multiplex PCR. The sample holds roughly 84,000 clones; 88% are singletons and the top ten take about 20%. The input for sequencing was peripheral blood, taken before any cancer treatment. The receptors shown here come from a woman aged 40 to 75 with stage I squamous cell lung carcinoma.

This clone was counted a single time. V is TRBV7-8 and J is TRBJ1-2, with 12 bases lining up with TRBD1. J lost 6 bases, V lost 4 bases, and 9 bases had no gene match. CDR1 is SGHVS, CDR2 FQNEAQ, per germline. This CDR3 has 16 residues. The CDR3 region is CASSSGTGGVRDGYTF. Written as DNA, the CDR3 is TGTGCCAGCAGCTCCGGGACAGGGGGCGTTAGGGATGGCTACACCTTC.

The chain recombines TRBV21-1 with TRBJ2-6; TRBD1, the D gene given by the table, was not confirmed from the DNA. TRBV21-1 is a known pseudogene. CDR3 length equals 17 residues. The CDR3 sequence: CASRGPETGTGANVLTF. Written as DNA, the CDR3 is TGTGCCAGCCGGGGTCCCGAGACAGGGACAGGGGCCAACGTCCTGACTTTC.

V usage is TRBV6-1 and J usage is TRBJ1-3, with TRBD1 matching over 7 bases. The CDR3 extends over 15 amino acids. Looked up from germline, CDR1 is MNHNS and CDR2 is SASEGT. V lost 7 bases and J lost 0; bases outside the gene matches: 6. CDR3 region: CASKMTGSSGNTIYF. In DNA, the CDR3 is TGTGCCAGCAAAATGACAGGGAGCTCTGGAAACACCATATATTTT.

V and J are TRBV7-8 and TRBJ1-2; TRBD1 is a possible D gene (6 bases). This CDR3 contains 13 residues. Germline loops: CDR1 SGHVS, CDR2 FQNEAQ. With 3 bases removed from V and 2 bases from J, the gap between germline ends came to 7 bases. CDR3 residues: CASSFDRNYGYTF. In DNA, the CDR3 is TGTGCCAGCAGCTTTGACAGGAACTATGGCTACACCTTC.

This clone occurred a few times. The gene calls are TRBV6-5 and TRBJ1-3; D gene ambiguous. Germline CDR1 and CDR2: MNHEY and SVGAGI. The V and J ends lost 2 bases and 4 bases respectively, with 0 bases between them. This CDR3 is built from 11 residues. CDR3 loop: CASSYGNTIYF. For the CDR3, the DNA is TGTGCCAGCAGTTACGGAAACACCATATATTTT.

This clone was seen a few times. CDR3 loop: CSVGETQGGLYQPQHF. CDR3 bases: TGCAGCGTGGGGGAGACTCAAGGCGGGCTTTATCAGCCCCAGCATTTT. The chain couples TRBV29-1 to TRBJ1-5; D is perhaps TRBD1 (5 bases). V was pared by 6 bases and J by 5 bases, with 23 bases between. Germline loops: CDR1 SQVTM, CDR2 ANQGSEA. The CDR3 length is 16 residues.

The chain employs TRBV6-6 and TRBJ1-1; D not certain. The CDR3 is made up of 10 amino acids. CDR1 and CDR2 (germline): MNHNY, SVGAGI (reference sequence). Trimming took off 4 bases at V and 7 bases at J, with 4 bases between the two ends. The CDR3 sequence: CASSSVEAFF. DNA of the CDR3: TGTGCCAGCAGTTCGGTTGAAGCTTTCTTT.

This clone was seen more than once but under ten times. The rearrangement uses TRBV7-8 and TRBJ2-1; D may be TRBD2 (5 bases). Trimming shortened V by 4 bases and J by 8 bases, and 9 bases separated the two germline ends. This CDR3 comprises 12 residues. The germline gives CDR1 SGHVS, CDR2 FQNEAQ. Here the CDR3 reads CASSWTGDEQFF. In DNA form, the CDR3 reads TGTGCCAGCAGCTGGACTGGGGATGAGCAGTTCTTC. The full variable domain, completed using reference TRBV7-8 and TRBJ2-1, is GAGVSQSPRYKVAKRGQDVALRCDPISGHVSLFWYQQALGQGPEFLTYFQNEAQLDKSGLPSDRFFAERPEGSVSTLKIQRTQQEDSAVYLCASSWTGDEQFFGPGTRLTVL.

This chain uses TRBV6-1 with TRBJ2-7; 7 bases match TRBD1. Trimming removed 1 base from V and 6 bases from J; junction bases left unmatched: 6. The germline gives CDR1 MNHNS, CDR2 SASEGT. The CDR3 consists of 14 residues. DNA of the CDR3: TGTGCCAGCAGTGAAGGACAGGGAAGTAGCGAGCAGTACTTC. Encoded protein: CASSEGQGSSEQYF.

The genes are TRBV5-5 and TRBJ2-3; 11 bases are a match to TRBD1. This CDR3 has 16 residues. Per the germline V gene, CDR1 is SGHKS and CDR2 is YYEKEE (reference sequence). Trimming took 0 bases from V and 6 from J; bases not matched to a gene: 6. As DNA, the CDR3 is TGTGCCAGCAGCTTGGAGGGACAGGGGGTCGGTGATACGCAGTATTTT. Its protein is CASSLEGQGVGDTQYF.

V and J are TRBV28 and TRBJ1-4; 7 nucleotides line up with TRBD1. CDR1 is MDHEN and CDR2 is SYDVKM in the germline V gene. V was pared by 8 bases and J by 8 bases, with 11 bases of the junction left unmatched. This CDR3 comprises 14 residues. CDR3 region: CASSFYRGGEKLFF. The CDR3, as DNA: TGTGCCAGCTCCTTCTACAGGGGAGGGGAAAAACTGTTTTTT.

V usage is TRBV20-1 and J usage is TRBJ2-7; D remains ambiguous. Germline V gives CDR1 DFQATT, CDR2 SNEGSKA (reference sequence). The CDR3 is 11 amino acids. V lost 5 bases and J 6 bases, leaving 11 bases between the germline ends. The CDR3 spells CSAEAGPEQYF. CDR3 nucleotide sequence: TGCAGTGCTGAGGCTGGTCCCGAGCAGTACTTC.

This rearrangement joins TRBV5-1 to TRBJ1-2; D is possibly TRBD1 (5 bases). V was pared by 2 bases and J by 3 bases, with 8 bases between. The CDR3 consists of 13 residues. Germline values: CDR1 SGHRS, CDR2 YFSETQ. The CDR3 bases are TGCGCCAGCAGCTTTTCCAGGGACTATGGCTACACCTTC. It translates to CASSFSRDYGYTF. Together with reference TRBV5-1 and TRBJ1-2, the CDR3 gives the full variable domain: KAGVTQTPRYLIKTRGQQVTLSCSPISGHRSVSWYQQTPGQGLQFLFEYFSETQRNKGNFPGRFSGRQFSNSRSEMNVSTLELGDSALYLCASSFSRDYGYTFGSGTRLTVV.

The chain couples TRBV2 to TRBJ1-5; TRBD1 aligns across 9 bases. Judging by the DNA end, TRBJ2-3 fits better; the J call may be wrong. The CDR3 loop spans 19 amino acids. Germline assignment: CDR1 SNHLY and CDR2 FYNNEI. The CDR3, as DNA: TGTGCCAGCAGTGTCCTAGGGACAGGGCCTGCCCTTAGCAATCAGCCCCAGTATTTT. This codes for CASSVLGTGPALSNQPQYF.

The chain links TRBV5-1 to TRBJ1-5; TRBD1 matches at 7 bases. The CDR3 extends over 15 amino acids. The germline gives CDR1 SGHRS, CDR2 YFSETQ. J was trimmed by 0 bases and V by 4 bases; bases with no gene match: 4. CDR3 sequence (DNA): TGCGCCAGCAGCGAGGGGACAGCTAGCAATCAGCCCCAGCATTTT. It is translated as CASSEGTASNQPQHF.